The clone carrying this T cell receptor beta chain was seen repeatedly, ten times or more. CDR3 and TCR beta VDJ profiling relied on genomic DNA as the template. MiXCR, applied by TCRdb to the reads, yields one record per CDR3 protein. The table records around 200,000 distinct CDR3 sequences, roughly 50% of them present only once. The sample is drawn from a study of CD8+CD57+ T cells in acquired aplastic anemia. Study details: Sorted CD4+ and CD8+ cells gave a mean 3.2 ug DNA, range about 0.2 to 27.4 ug.

Trimming removed 4 bases from V and 4 bases from J; junction bases left unmatched: 6. CDR3 length: 13 residues. Germline values: CDR1 GTSNPN, CDR2 SVGIG (reference sequence). All patients picked for sequencing had shown, by flow cytometry, an expansion of CD8+CD57+ cells. Diagnosis of severe acquired aplastic anemia applied to all patients. Blood sampling was performed on the patients, and none of them had received therapy by then. Sequencing was done on a sample of sorted CD4+, CD8+, or CD8+CD57+ T cells (not recorded which) from PBMCs. The rearrangement joins TRBV30 to TRBJ2-7, with 8 bases matching TRBD1. The sequence came from a human donor with aplastic anemia. CDR3 in amino acids: CAWTGGDGYEQYF. CDR3 in DNA: TGTGCCTGGACAGGGGGCGACGGATACGAGCAGTACTTC.